The 11 T cell receptor beta chains listed next were all sequenced from one sample in a study of blood T cell repertoires in COVID-19. Sequencing was performed with immunoSEQ multiplex PCR; in TCRdb, only in-frame clones are kept and a portion is missing. The sample consists of under 350,000 clones, around 89% of them appearing once. Material for sequencing was peripheral blood. These receptors were taken from a man in his forties with acute or convalescent COVID-19.

The CDR3, as DNA: TGTGCCAGCAGTCCCTGGACAGACCCTGCTGAAGCTTTCTTT. Translation: CASSPWTDPAEAFF. This chain links TRBV27 with TRBJ1-1; D possibly corresponds to TRBD1 (6 bases). Trimming removed 5 bases from V and 6 bases from J, with 16 bases in between. The germline V gene has CDR1 MNHEY and CDR2 SMNVEV (reference sequence). CDR3 length: 14 residues.

The genes are TRBV7-5 and TRBJ2-1; no check of the table's D call, TRBD2, against the DNA was made. TRBV7-5 is flagged as a pseudogene. The CDR3 has 17 amino acids. The CDR3 region is CVRSLAGLADPYNEQFF. In nucleotides, the CDR3 is TGTGTCAGAAGCTTAGCGGGACTAGCGGACCCTTACAATGAGCAGTTCTTC.

DNA of the CDR3: TGTGCCAGCAGCTTAGCTTTTCTTAATGAAAAACTGTTTTTT. This codes for CASSLAFLNEKLFF. The rearrangement links TRBV7-2 to TRBJ1-4; D gene ambiguous. This CDR3 is built from 14 residues. Germline V gene sequence: CDR1 SGHTA, CDR2 FQGNSA. The germline V and J ends were trimmed by 0 bases and 4 bases, with 6 bases remaining between them.

The chain is built from TRBV7-2 and TRBJ2-7; the match to TRBD2 covers 11 bases. This CDR3 is 15 amino acids long. After removal of 3 bases from V and 2 bases from J, the junction contained 3 bases not matched to a gene. From germline, CDR1 is SGHTA and CDR2 FQGNSA. CDR3 sequence reads: CASSFLAGGTYEQYF. Here the CDR3 DNA reads TGTGCCAGCAGCTTTCTAGCGGGGGGCACCTACGAGCAGTACTTC.

The chain employs TRBV11-1 and TRBJ1-1; TRBD1 agrees at 7 bases. This CDR3 spans 12 amino acids. CDR1 and CDR2 from the germline V gene are SGHAT and FQDESV (reference sequence). The ends lost 5 bases at V and 7 bases at J; junction bases unmatched: 4. The CDR3 protein is CASSLTGIEAFF. The CDR3 region has the DNA TGTGCCAGCAGCCTGACAGGGATTGAAGCTTTCTTT.

This clone was detected a few times. This chain links TRBV5-1 with TRBJ2-7, with 8 bases that match TRBD2. The CDR3 spans 15 residues. V gave up 4 bases and J gave up 3 bases; unmatched junction bases: 9. Germline assignment: CDR1 SGHRS and CDR2 YFSETQ. As DNA, the CDR3 is TGCGCCAGCAGCCCGGGAGGGGGGGACAACTACGAGCAGTACTTC. Its translation is CASSPGGGDNYEQYF.

This clone was seen only a few times. The genes are TRBV21-1 and TRBJ1-1; the table gives TRBD1 as D, unverified against the DNA. TRBV21-1 is a pseudogene. CDR3 length equals 15 residues. The CDR3 region is CASSTQTGLKSEAFF. CDR3 nucleotides: TGTGCCAGCAGCACCCAGACAGGGCTAAAGAGTGAAGCTTTCTTT.

This rearrangement joins TRBV2 to TRBJ2-1; D gene uncertain. V lost 6 bases to trimming and J lost 5 bases, with 11 bases between them. Germline V gives CDR1 SNHLY, CDR2 FYNNEI. The length of the CDR3 is 13 residues. For the CDR3, the DNA is TGTGCCAGCAGCCAATTCCGGGACAATGAGCAGTTCTTC. As protein: CASSQFRDNEQFF.

The chain links TRBV5-1 to TRBJ1-6; D might be TRBD1 (5 bases). The CDR3 is made up of 16 amino acids. Trimming left V 4 bases short and J 8 bases short, with 19 bases between. CDR1 is SGHRS and CDR2 is YFSETQ in the germline V gene. CDR3 DNA sequence: TGCGCCAGCAGCCTCGTCCCATCTGGGGGGGATTCACCCCTCCACTTT. This translates into CASSLVPSGGDSPLHF.

The chain joins TRBV7-2 to TRBJ1-1, with D possibly matching TRBD1 (6 bases). The CDR3 has 16 residues. In germline, CDR1 is SGHTA, CDR2 FQGNSA. V lost 2 bases, J lost 1 base, and 14 bases lay in between. The CDR3 DNA reads TGTGCCAGCAGCTTACCGAGAGACAGGCCGAACACTGAAGCTTTCTTT. Its translation: CASSLPRDRPNTEAFF.

This chain connects TRBV2 to TRBJ1-6, with TRBD1 matching 7 bases. Trimming cost V 6 bases and J 10 bases; bases outside gene matches: 9. The V gene's germline CDR1 is SNHLY and CDR2 FYNNEI. The CDR3 loop spans 14 amino acids. The CDR3 here is CASSTSDRVSPLHF. The DNA of the CDR3 is TGTGCCAGCAGCACCTCCGACAGGGTCTCACCCCTCCACTTT.